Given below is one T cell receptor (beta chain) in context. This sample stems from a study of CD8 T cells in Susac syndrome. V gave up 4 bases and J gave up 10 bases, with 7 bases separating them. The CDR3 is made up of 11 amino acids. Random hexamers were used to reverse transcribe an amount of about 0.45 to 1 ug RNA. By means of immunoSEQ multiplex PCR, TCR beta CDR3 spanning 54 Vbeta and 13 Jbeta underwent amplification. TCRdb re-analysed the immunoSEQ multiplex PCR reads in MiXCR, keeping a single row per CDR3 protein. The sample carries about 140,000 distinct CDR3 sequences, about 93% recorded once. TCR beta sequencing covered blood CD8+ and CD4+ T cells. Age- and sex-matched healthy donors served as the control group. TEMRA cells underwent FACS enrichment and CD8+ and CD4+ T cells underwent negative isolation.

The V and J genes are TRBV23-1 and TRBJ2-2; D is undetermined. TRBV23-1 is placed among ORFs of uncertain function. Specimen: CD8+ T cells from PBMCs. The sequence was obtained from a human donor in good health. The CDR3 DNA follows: TGCGCCAGCAGTCTGAGACAGGAGCTGTTTTTT. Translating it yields CASSLRQELFF.